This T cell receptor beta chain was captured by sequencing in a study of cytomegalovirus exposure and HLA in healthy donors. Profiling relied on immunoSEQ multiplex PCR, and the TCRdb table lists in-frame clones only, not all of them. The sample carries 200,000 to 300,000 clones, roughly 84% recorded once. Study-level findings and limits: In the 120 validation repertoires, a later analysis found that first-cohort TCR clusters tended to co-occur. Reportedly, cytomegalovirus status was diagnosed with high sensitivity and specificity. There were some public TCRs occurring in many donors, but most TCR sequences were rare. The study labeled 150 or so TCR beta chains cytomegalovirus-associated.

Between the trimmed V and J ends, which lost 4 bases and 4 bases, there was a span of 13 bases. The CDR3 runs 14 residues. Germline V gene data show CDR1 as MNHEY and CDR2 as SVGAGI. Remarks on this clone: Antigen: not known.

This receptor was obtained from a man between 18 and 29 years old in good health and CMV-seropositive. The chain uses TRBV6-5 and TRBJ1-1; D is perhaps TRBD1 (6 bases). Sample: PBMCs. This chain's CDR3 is CASSLGQAPTEAFF. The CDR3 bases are TGTGCCAGCAGTTTGGGACAAGCTCCCACTGAAGCTTTCTTT.